Listed below are T cell receptor beta chains from one sample, sequenced in a study of cytomegalovirus exposure and HLA in healthy donors. TCRdb keeps only in-frame clones here, not all; method: immunoSEQ multiplex PCR. Here the sample spans 150,000 to 200,000 clones, around three quarters being singletons. Sequences were obtained from PBMCs. These receptors were collected from a woman in her 40s in good health and CMV-seronegative. CDR3s include the opening cysteine and the closing phenylalanine or tryptophan. The size of a clone is reported for some rows only, either as once, few or many, or as a class for expanded clones.

TRBV5-4 | - | CASSLGGLAEETQYF
TRBV6-1 | - | CASSEGRRGSYTF
TRBV27 | - | CASSSGTVLGVDYGYTF
TRBV7-3 | - | CASSPQGASYGYTF
TRBV6-6 | - | CASTDRGHSNQPQHF
TRBV6-5 | - | CASSYGQHSGNTIYF
TRBV27 | - | CASSSGFGYTF
TRBV7-2 | - | CASSLSGQGRAEAFF
TRBV4-2 | - | CASSQDLGLAGNEQFF
TRBV2 | - | CASIVPAGSTDTQYF
TRBV19 | - | CASSRAGQGGYEQYF
TRBV6-6 | - | CASSSTKDRGEKLFF
TRBV28 | - | CASSPLAGEDSTDTQYF
TRBV7-3 | - | CASSLIAGSNTEAFF
TRBV19 | - | CASSIGQGISYEQYF
TRBV5-1 | - | CASSTGQTETQYF
TRBV4-1 | - | CASSQGGSVDTGELFF
TRBV5-1 | - | CASSLTSGGYEQYF
TRBV29-1 | - | CSADGLAGGTGPYEQYF
TRBV6-6 | - | CASSLGAPGNTIYF
TRBV2 | - | CASLRTDTQYF
TRBV6-1 | - | CASSENGGYGYTF
TRBV5-4 | - | CASSDQREPLNEQFF
TRBV28 | - | CASTTTLTSGRTDTQYF
TRBV6-1 | once | CASRNRENQPQHF
TRBV5-8 | - | CASSSGLAGVDEQFF
TRBV7-6 | - | CASSSSGKETQYF
TRBV27 | - | CASSQRQEGNIQYF
TRBV11-3 | - | CASSYRAYTDTQYF
TRBV27 | - | CASSPRQLRVSYYGYTF
TRBV18 | once | CASSPPTGIRGYQETQYF
TRBV5-1 | - | CASSLAGGWADTQYF
TRBV5-5 | - | CASSFTGDVSGYTF
TRBV27 | once | CASSFGQGVGYTF
TRBV5-1 | - | CASSLGLPTNEKLFF
TRBV5-1 | - | CASSPTSGPSSEQYF
TRBV19 | - | CASQATSGYYNEQFF
TRBV9 | - | CASSVGGLQQETQYF
TRBV27 | - | CASSPNGGGDGYTF
TRBV10-3 | few | CAISESGQGDIEQYF
TRBV29-1 | - | CSVGANTEAFF
TRBV7-2 | - | CSSGRNEQFF
TRBV30 | few | CAWSVDDSNEKLFF
TRBV28 | few | CASSRSGTGDEKLFF
TRBV7-6 | few | CASSFELDTQYF
TRBV9 | - | CASSVSNRGNTEAFF
TRBV19 | - | CASSIEFGPGGNIQYF
TRBV6-1 | - | CASSESGRASEDTQYF
TRBV1 | - | CTSSLSTSPLNPMGEQFF
TRBV7-9 | - | CSSNRAEETQYF
TRBV5-1 | - | CASSLGRGTQETQYF
TRBV2 | once | CASTREGRDTQYF
TRBV5-6 | - | CASSSTKSPSSYNEQFF
TRBV19 | - | CASTPTGGVGYEQYF
TRBV28 | - | CASSGTLYEQYF